The 24 T cell receptor beta chains presented below share a single source sample, sequenced in a study of T cell responses to AZD1222 COVID-19 vaccine. Method: immunoSEQ multiplex PCR; TCRdb's copy keeps in-frame clones and lacks some. Here the sample spans 100,000 to 120,000 clones, 85% to 90% being singletons. The sequences come from peripheral blood, collected 28 days after the second AZD1222 dose. All receptors derive from an adult who received the AZD1222 COVID-19 vaccine.

This chain connects TRBV3-1 (or the pseudogene TRBV3-2) to TRBJ1-5; the D gene is possibly TRBD1 (5 bases). The germline V gene has CDR1 LGHDT and CDR2 YNNKEL (reference sequence). The CDR3 is made up of 17 amino acids. V lost 1 base and J lost 8, with 21 bases in between. The chain's CDR3 is CASSQGVRSSPGEPQHF. CDR3 nucleotide sequence: TGTGCCAGCAGCCAAGGCGTACGGAGTAGCCCGGGGGAGCCCCAGCATTTT.

V and J are TRBV7-8 and TRBJ2-7; D not certain. The CDR3 length is 11 residues. Looked up from germline, CDR1 is SGHVS and CDR2 is FQNEAQ. Trimming shortened V by 1 base and J by 6 bases, and 4 bases separated the two germline ends. CDR3 coding DNA: TGTGCCAGCAGCTTAGTAGGCGAGCAGTACTTC. This translates into CASSLVGEQYF.

The chain has TRBV1 and TRBJ2-1; TRBD2, the table's D call, was not compared with the DNA. TRBV1 is tagged as a pseudogene. This CDR3 contains 16 residues. The CDR3 DNA is TGCACCAGCAGCCAAAGGCTTACGACTGCCCACAATGAGCAGTTCTTC. Its protein is CTSSQRLTTAHNEQFF.

CDR3 loop: CAWSPGQGSNTIYF. The CDR3 nucleotides are TGTGCCTGGAGCCCGGGACAGGGGAGTAACACCATATATTTT. The chain is built from TRBV30 and TRBJ1-3, with 10 bases aligning to TRBD1. CDR1 is GTSNPN and CDR2 is SVGIG in the germline V gene (reference sequence). The junction had 6 bases not matched to a gene; V was cut back by 3 bases and J by 7 bases. The CDR3 totals 14 residues.

The chain has TRBV7-2 and TRBJ2-1, with D perhaps matching TRBD1 or TRBD2 (5 bases each). There are 15 residues in the CDR3. CDR1 is SGHTA, CDR2 FQGNSA, per germline. Trimming cost V 2 bases and J 4 bases, with 12 bases left between them. The DNA of the CDR3 is TGTGCCAGCAGCTTAACCCGGGACCCTTACAATGAGCAGTTCTTC. This gives the protein CASSLTRDPYNEQFF. The full variable domain, rest sourced from reference TRBV7-2 and TRBJ2-1, is GAGVSQSPSNKVTEKGKDVELRCDPISGHTALYWYRQSLGQGLEFLIYFQGNSAPDKSGLPSDRFSAERTGGSVSTLTIQRTQQEDSAVYLCASSLTRDPYNEQFFGPGTRLTVL.

The chain couples TRBV30 to TRBJ2-3, with TRBD2 identical over 8 bases. CDR3 size: 15 residues. The V and J ends lost 2 bases and 1 base, in that order; junction bases with no gene match: 5. The germline V gene has CDR1 GTSNPN and CDR2 SVGIG (reference sequence). The CDR3 bases are TGTGCCTGGAGTCTACTAGCGGAGCGCACAGATACGCAGTATTTT. Encoded protein: CAWSLLAERTDTQYF.

This sequence joins TRBV5-1 and TRBJ1-1; maybe TRBD1 (6 bases). Trimming shortened V by 3 bases and J by 2 bases, and 11 bases separated the two germline ends. Per the germline V gene, CDR1 is SGHRS and CDR2 is YFSETQ. The CDR3 spans 14 residues. The CDR3 bases are TGCGCCAGCAGCTCGGGCAGGGGCAACACTGAAGCTTTCTTT. Protein product: CASSSGRGNTEAFF.

V gene TRBV18 combines with J gene TRBJ2-7; D may be TRBD2 (5 bases). Germline assignment: CDR1 KGHSH and CDR2 LQKENI. The germline V and J ends were trimmed by 6 bases and 4 bases, with 19 bases remaining between them. The CDR3 covers 15 residues. In DNA, the CDR3 is TGTGCCAGCTCCCGGACCTCCGGGGTCGAATACGAGCAGTACTTC. Its protein product is CASSRTSGVEYEQYF.

V is TRBV2 and J is TRBJ1-6; the D gene is possibly TRBD1 (5 bases). Germline CDR1 is SNHLY and CDR2 is FYNNEI. Between the trimmed V and J ends, which lost 6 bases and 2 bases, there was a span of 8 bases. The CDR3 spans 14 residues. CDR3 bases: TGTGCCAGCAGAGGGGTGGCCTATAATTCACCCCTCCACTTT. Translation: CASRGVAYNSPLHF.

The chain joins TRBV7-6 to TRBJ1-2; D perhaps matches TRBD1 (5 bases). CDR3 length: 12 amino acids. CDR1 and CDR2 (germline): SGHVS, FNYEAQ. Trimming pared 5 bases from V and 9 bases from J, leaving 13 bases between. CDR3 nucleotide sequence: TGTGCCAGCAGCCCCCCGGAGGGGAGCTACACCTTC. This encodes CASSPPEGSYTF.

This chain links TRBV9 with TRBJ2-2, with unresolved D. With 2 bases removed from V and 5 bases from J, the gap between germline ends came to 10 bases. Germline values: CDR1 SGDLS, CDR2 YYNGEE. The CDR3 runs 14 residues. This chain's CDR3 is CASSVQKGTGELFF. For the CDR3, the DNA is TGTGCCAGCAGCGTCCAGAAAGGGACCGGGGAGCTGTTTTTT.

The V and J genes are TRBV6-5 and TRBJ1-2; unclear D gene. Germline-derived CDR1 and CDR2 are MNHEY and SVGAGI. The CDR3 is 13 amino acids. Between the trimmed V and J ends, which lost 5 bases and 0 bases, there was a span of 7 bases. The CDR3: CASSRDTNYGYTF. The CDR3 DNA reads as TGTGCCAGCAGTCGGGATACTAACTATGGCTACACCTTC.

This clone was picked up many times. Additional DNA sequences in this sample encode the identical CDR3. DNA of the CDR3: TGTGCCAGTGAACCAAAGACAGGGGGAGGGCCGGGGACCGGGGAGCTGTTTTTT. Its protein is CASEPKTGGGPGTGELFF. The chain has TRBV7-9 and TRBJ2-2, with 9 bases fitting TRBD1. CDR1 is SEHNR, CDR2 FQNEAQ, per germline (reference sequence). This CDR3 is 18 amino acids long. V shed 9 bases and J 5 bases; nucleotides not matched to a gene: 19.

The chain carries TRBV5-1 and TRBJ1-2; D is perhaps TRBD1 (6 bases). The CDR3 sequence is 13 residues long. Trimming cost V 4 bases and J 3 bases, with 10 bases left between them. Germline V lookup: CDR1 SGHRS, CDR2 YFSETQ. The CDR3 loop is CASSVGQYYGYTF. The CDR3 DNA sequence: TGCGCCAGCAGCGTCGGACAGTACTATGGCTACACCTTC.

The chain links TRBV6-5 to TRBJ1-1; D unclear. The CDR3 totals 14 residues. Germline V gene sequence: CDR1 MNHEY, CDR2 SVGAGI. V was clipped by 6 bases and J by 0 bases, with 11 bases between them. The CDR3 spells CASRVVDMNTEAFF. DNA for the CDR3: TGTGCCAGCAGAGTTGTAGACATGAACACTGAAGCTTTCTTT.

This sequence joins TRBV27 and TRBJ2-2; 12 bases align to TRBD2. CDR1 MNHEY and CDR2 SMNVEV come from the germline V gene (reference sequence). The CDR3 is 16 amino acids. The junction had 9 bases not matched to a gene; V was cut back by 9 bases and J by 4 bases. CDR3 sequence: CASFRLAGDVTGELFF. CDR3 coding DNA: TGTGCCAGTTTTAGACTAGCGGGAGATGTCACCGGGGAGCTGTTTTTT.

The V gene is TRBV20-1, the J gene TRBJ2-7; D is unclear. There are 14 residues in the CDR3. The germline gives CDR1 DFQATT, CDR2 SNEGSKA (reference sequence). V lost 3 bases to trimming and J lost 2 bases, with 14 bases between them. CDR3 DNA: TGCAGTGCTAGTCCGGACGGTGGAACCTACGAGCAGTACTTC. This translates into CSASPDGGTYEQYF.

V and J are TRBV6-6 and TRBJ2-3, with D unresolved. The CDR3 is made up of 14 amino acids. Trimming shortened V by 0 bases and J by 0 bases, and 4 bases separated the two germline ends. CDR1 is MNHNY, CDR2 SVGAGI, per germline (reference sequence). The CDR3 protein is CASSYSGSTDTQYF. The CDR3 nucleotides are TGTGCCAGCAGTTACTCGGGGAGCACAGATACGCAGTATTTT.

This clone was observed once. V gene TRBV10-3 combines with J gene TRBJ1-5, with D perhaps matching TRBD1 (6 bases). Germline loops: CDR1 ENHRY, CDR2 SYGVKD. This CDR3 is 14 amino acids long. With 6 bases removed from V and 0 bases from J, the gap between germline ends came to 9 bases. The CDR3 sequence: CAISRTDSNQPQHF. The CDR3 DNA follows: TGTGCCATCAGCCGGACAGATAGCAATCAGCCCCAGCATTTT.

This clone was picked up a small number of times. The chain has TRBV25-1 and TRBJ2-2, with 9 bases fitting TRBD2. Germline CDR1 reads MGHDK; CDR2 reads SYGVNS. CDR3 length: 15 residues. V trimming: 7 bases; J trimming: 3 bases; junction bases outside the gene matches: 6. In DNA, the CDR3 is TGTGCCAGCACTGCGGGAGGGGACCACACCGGGGAGCTGTTTTTT. Translation gives CASTAGGDHTGELFF.

The V call is TRBV7-2, the J call TRBJ2-3; D unclear. The germline gives CDR1 SGHTA, CDR2 FQGNSA. The CDR3 length is 17 residues. V was clipped by 5 bases and J by 0 bases, with 18 bases between them. The DNA of the CDR3 is TGTGCCAGCAGCCCCTACCAGTTGGTGGGGAGCACAGATACGCAGTATTTT. It encodes CASSPYQLVGSTDTQYF. Together with reference TRBV7-2 and TRBJ2-3, the CDR3 gives the full variable domain: GAGVSQSPSNKVTEKGKDVELRCDPISGHTALYWYRQSLGQGLEFLIYFQGNSAPDKSGLPSDRFSAERTGGSVSTLTIQRTQQEDSAVYLCASSPYQLVGSTDTQYFGPGTRLTVL.

DNA of the CDR3: TGCAGTGCTAGTTGGGGGGGCTCGGCAGATACGCAGTATTTT. It specifies CSASWGGSADTQYF. The V call is TRBV20-1, the J call TRBJ2-3; D may be TRBD2 (7 bases). The CDR3 has 14 residues. Between the trimmed V and J ends, which lost 3 bases and 4 bases, there was a span of 14 bases. The germline V gene encodes CDR1 DFQATT and CDR2 SNEGSKA (reference sequence).

This chain links TRBV18 with TRBJ1-4; no firm D call. Trimming took off 3 bases at V and 6 bases at J, with 11 bases between the two ends. The CDR3 is 14 residues long. CDR1 and CDR2 from the germline V gene are KGHSH and LQKENI. The CDR3 region has the DNA TGTGCCAGCTCACCGGGGAGGGAGTATGAAAAACTGTTTTTT. Its protein is CASSPGREYEKLFF.

This rearrangement joins TRBV19 to TRBJ1-2; D not resolved. The CDR3 totals 16 residues. Germline lookup yields CDR1 LNHDA and CDR2 SQIVND (reference sequence). V lost 7 bases and J 0 bases, leaving 18 bases between the germline ends. The CDR3 loop reads CASTFRKGNANYGYTF. CDR3 sequence (DNA): TGTGCCAGTACTTTTCGGAAGGGCAATGCTAACTATGGCTACACCTTC.